One and the same sample provided the 24 T cell receptor beta chains below, sequenced in a study of cytomegalovirus exposure and HLA in healthy donors. In the PCR, 60 Vbeta and 13 Jbeta primers were used. Sequencing was performed with immunoSEQ multiplex PCR; in TCRdb, only in-frame clones are kept and a portion is missing. Of 250,000 or so clones listed, around 90% are singletons. Sequenced input: PBMCs. These receptors all come from a girl aged 2 to 10 in good health and CMV-seronegative.

The chain couples TRBV6-5 to TRBJ1-4; tentatively, D is TRBD1 (6 bases). CDR1 is MNHEY, CDR2 SVGAGI, per germline. The CDR3 consists of 13 residues. Trimming removed 6 bases at V and 10 bases at J, with 15 bases between. DNA for the CDR3: TGTGCCAGCAGCATAACCGGGGGGGCAAAACTGTTTTTT. Residues: CASSITGGAKLFF.

CDR3: CASGLVRAGGGYQPQHF. DNA for the CDR3: TGTGCTAGTGGTTTGGTTCGGGCGGGGGGAGGTTATCAGCCCCAGCATTTT. The chain combines TRBV12-5 with TRBJ1-5; TRBD1 is a possible D gene (5 bases). The CDR3 runs 17 residues. V was pared by 0 bases and J by 5 bases, with 17 bases between. The germline gives CDR1 LGHNT, CDR2 FRNRAP.

The rearrangement links TRBV6-6 to TRBJ1-4, with 8 bases that match TRBD1. Trimming at V came to 6 bases and at J to 8 bases, leaving 8 bases not matched to a gene. This CDR3 has 14 residues. From germline, CDR1 is MNHNY and CDR2 SVGAGI (reference sequence). CDR3 DNA: TGTGCCAGCAGCTCCAGGGGGCAGGGGGAAAAACTGTTTTTT. Protein product: CASSSRGQGEKLFF.

The rearrangement joins TRBV5-4 to TRBJ1-5, with D unclear. Trimming shortened V by 5 bases and J by 1 base, and 13 bases separated the two germline ends. The CDR3 is 15 amino acids. Germline assignment: CDR1 SGHNT and CDR2 YYREEE (reference sequence). CDR3 in amino acids: CASSNMGGSNQPQHF. The CDR3 DNA sequence: TGTGCCAGCAGTAATATGGGAGGGAGCAATCAGCCCCAGCATTTT.

This chain joins TRBV4-1 and TRBJ2-1; 15 positions match TRBD2. J lost 10 bases, V lost 0 bases, and 1 base had no gene match. The germline V gene encodes CDR1 MGHRA and CDR2 YSYEKL. The CDR3 covers 15 residues. In nucleotides, the CDR3 is TGCGCCAGCAGCCAAGATGGACTAGCGGGAGGGGAGCAGTTCTTC. Translation: CASSQDGLAGGEQFF.

The chain recombines TRBV30 with TRBJ2-7, with 7 bases aligning to TRBD2. V was pared by 0 bases and J by 3 bases, with 8 bases of the junction left unmatched. CDR1 is GTSNPN, CDR2 SVGIG, per germline (reference sequence). This CDR3 is built from 15 residues. For the CDR3, the DNA is TGTGCCTGGAGTGTTAAGAGCGGGGCGATCTACGAGCAGTACTTC. Protein sequence: CAWSVKSGAIYEQYF.

The V and J genes are TRBV19 and TRBJ2-2, with 10 bases fitting TRBD1. Germline CDR1 LNHDA, CDR2 SQIVND (reference sequence). The CDR3 contains 13 residues. After removal of 9 bases from V and 4 bases from J, the junction contained 2 bases not matched to a gene. The CDR3: CASRDRGTGELFF. The CDR3 nucleotides are TGTGCCAGCCGGGACAGGGGCACCGGGGAGCTGTTTTTT.

The chain links TRBV10-1 to TRBJ2-2, with D perhaps matching TRBD1 (5 bases). The V gene lost 3 bases and the J gene lost 5 bases, with 13 bases spanning the gap. CDR1 and CDR2 (germline): WNHNN, SYGVQD (reference sequence). The CDR3 covers 15 residues. CDR3 nucleotides: TGCGCCAGCAGTGACCCTCACAGGCGGACCGGGGAGCTGTTTTTT. Amino acids: CASSDPHRRTGELFF.

J is TRBJ1-3 and V is TRBV18, with a weak D call TRBD1 (5 bases). With 8 bases removed from V and 0 bases from J, the gap between germline ends came to 14 bases. The germline V gene has CDR1 KGHSH and CDR2 LQKENI. This CDR3 has 15 residues. This CDR3 reads CASRRGESSGNTIYF. DNA for the CDR3: TGTGCCAGCCGCCGGGGGGAGTCCTCTGGAAACACCATATATTTT.

This clone was picked up a small number of times. DNA for the CDR3: TGTGCCAGCAGCCCGGACAAGAACACTGAAGCTTTCTTT. This codes for CASSPDKNTEAFF. The rearrangement links TRBV7-9 to TRBJ1-1; maybe TRBD1 (5 bases). The CDR3 is made up of 13 amino acids. Germline-derived CDR1 and CDR2 are SEHNR and FQNEAQ (reference sequence). V was pared by 5 bases and J by 1 base, with 8 bases between.

The chain couples TRBV19 to TRBJ1-5; D unresolved. V was clipped by 7 bases and J by 2 bases, with 9 bases between them. CDR3 length: 13 amino acids. Germline loops: CDR1 LNHDA, CDR2 SQIVND (reference sequence). The chain's CDR3 is CASTREGNQPQHF. In DNA form, the CDR3 reads TGTGCCAGTACGAGGGAAGGCAATCAGCCCCAGCATTTT. The full variable domain, in which reference TRBV19 and TRBJ1-5 provide the parts outside the CDR3, is DGGITQSPKYLFRKEGQNVTLSCEQNLNHDAMYWYRQDPGQGLRLIYYSQIVNDFQKGDIAEGYSVSREKKESFPLTVTSAQKNPTAFYLCASTREGNQPQHFGDGTRLSIL.

This sequence joins TRBV10-3 and TRBJ1-2; a weak D match, TRBD1 (6 bases). The CDR3 runs to 13 residues. With 7 bases removed from V and 5 bases from J, the gap between germline ends came to 14 bases. Germline V gene data show CDR1 as ENHRY and CDR2 as SYGVKD. The CDR3 sequence: CAITLDRFYGYTF. The CDR3 nucleotides read TGTGCCATCACTTTGGACAGATTTTATGGCTACACCTTC.

The DNA for the CDR3 is TGTGCCAGCTCACCGAACCGGGGGTCCTACGAGCAGTACTTC. Its translation: CASSPNRGSYEQYF. The genes are TRBV18 and TRBJ2-7; maybe TRBD2 (6 bases). CDR3 length: 14 residues. Per germline, CDR1 KGHSH and CDR2 LQKENI. V was trimmed by 3 bases and J by 1 base, leaving 10 bases between them.

The V and J genes are TRBV7-6 and TRBJ2-7; the D gene is possibly TRBD1 (5 bases). This CDR3 comprises 13 residues. Trimming pared 11 bases from V and 3 bases from J, leaving 17 bases between. From germline, CDR1 is SGHVS and CDR2 FNYEAQ. The CDR3 loop reads CASSPGSFYEQYF. In DNA form, the CDR3 reads TGTGCCTCTTCCCCAGGGTCCTTCTACGAGCAGTACTTC.

CDR3 bases: TGTGCCAGCAGTGATAAACAGGGTGGGGAGACCCAGTACTTC. Protein: CASSDKQGGETQYF. This chain joins TRBV6-4 and TRBJ2-5; D is possibly TRBD1 (6 bases). CDR1 and CDR2 from the germline V gene are MRHNA and SNTAGT. The CDR3 totals 14 residues. Trimming took off 3 bases at V and 5 bases at J, with 13 bases between the two ends.

CDR3 protein: CASSPRVPSSGNTIYF. The CDR3 DNA reads TGTGCCAGCTCACCAAGAGTCCCCTCCTCTGGAAACACCATATATTTT. The J gene is TRBJ1-3, the V gene TRBV18; no definite D call. Germline CDR1 KGHSH, CDR2 LQKENI. Between the trimmed V and J ends, which lost 2 bases and 0 bases, there was a span of 11 bases. The CDR3 covers 16 residues.

CDR3 region: CASSFGQGASGSREDTQYF. Here the CDR3 DNA reads TGTGCCAGCAGCTTCGGACAGGGGGCTAGCGGGAGCCGGGAAGATACGCAGTATTTT. V is TRBV7-6 and J is TRBJ2-3; D is perhaps TRBD1 (11 bases). V gave up 3 bases and J gave up 5 bases, with 27 bases separating them. CDR1 SGHVS and CDR2 FNYEAQ come from the germline V gene. The CDR3 is 19 residues long.

The rearrangement joins TRBV7-8 to TRBJ2-1, with D uncertain. Trimming shortened V by 5 bases and J by 1 base, and 15 bases separated the two germline ends. This CDR3 has 16 residues. Germline lookup yields CDR1 SGHVS and CDR2 FQNEAQ. This chain's CDR3 is CASSPRELVSYNEQFF. As DNA, the CDR3 is TGTGCCAGCAGCCCGCGTGAATTGGTTTCCTACAATGAGCAGTTCTTC.

This chain joins TRBV27 and TRBJ1-5, with D perhaps matching TRBD1 (6 bases). V lost 5 bases and J lost 3, with 11 bases in between. The CDR3 extends over 14 amino acids. Germline values: CDR1 MNHEY, CDR2 SMNVEV (reference sequence). CDR3 nucleotides: TGTGCCAGCAGTATACAGGGTCTCAATCAGCCCCAGCATTTT. Its protein product is CASSIQGLNQPQHF.

J is TRBJ2-1 and V is TRBV5-1; 9 nucleotides match TRBD2. The V gene's germline CDR1 is SGHRS and CDR2 YFSETQ. The V segment lost 1 base and the J segment 5 bases; nucleotides outside the gene matches: 7. The CDR3 length is 16 residues. CDR3 sequence reads: CASSLRGGGVNNEQFF. The CDR3 DNA is TGCGCCAGCAGCTTGAGGGGCGGGGGGGTAAACAATGAGCAGTTCTTC.

The chain is built from TRBV27 and TRBJ1-5; the D gene is possibly TRBD1 (6 bases). Germline V gene sequence: CDR1 MNHEY, CDR2 SMNVEV (reference sequence). The V gene lost 6 bases and the J gene lost 6 bases, with 24 bases spanning the gap. The CDR3 consists of 17 residues. CDR3 in DNA: TGTGCCAGCAGCCGGTGGTTGGGGGGGCTCTCAAGTCAGCCCCAGCATTTT. Its translation: CASSRWLGGLSSQPQHF.

CDR3 DNA sequence: TGTGCCAGCAGCTTAGGAGACGGGTCCTACAATGAGCAGTTCTTC. This gives the protein CASSLGDGSYNEQFF. The V gene is TRBV7-6, the J gene TRBJ2-1; D remains ambiguous. The V gene's germline CDR1 is SGHVS and CDR2 FNYEAQ. This CDR3 has 15 residues. V lost 1 base and J lost 1, with 8 bases in between.

V is TRBV11-2 and J is TRBJ2-1, with 13 bases matching TRBD2. Trimming removed 5 bases from V and 7 bases from J; junction bases left unmatched: 5. There are 15 residues in the CDR3. Per germline, CDR1 SGHAT and CDR2 FQNNGV. The CDR3 bases are TGTGCCAGCAGCGAGACTAGCGGGGGGAGAAATGAGCAGTTCTTC. Translating gives CASSETSGGRNEQFF. Based on the CDR3 plus reference TRBV11-2 and TRBJ2-1, the full variable domain is EAGVAQSPRYKIIEKRQSVAFWCNPISGHATLYWYQQILGQGPKLLIQFQNNGVVDDSQLPKDRFSAERLKGVDSTLKIQPAKLEDSAVYLCASSETSGGRNEQFFGPGTRLTVL.

This chain connects TRBV7-2 to TRBJ2-3, with 11 bases matching TRBD2. Germline trimming cut 5 bases from V and 5 bases from J; bases unmatched to any gene: 9. The CDR3 is made up of 16 amino acids. Germline V gene lookup returns CDR1 SGHTA and CDR2 FQGNSA. CDR3 bases: TGTGCCAGCAGCCCGGGGGTAGCGGGGGGGTTAGATACGCAGTATTTT. Protein sequence: CASSPGVAGGLDTQYF. Complete variable domain (other parts from reference TRBV7-2 and TRBJ2-3): GAGVSQSPSNKVTEKGKDVELRCDPISGHTALYWYRQSLGQGLEFLIYFQGNSAPDKSGLPSDRFSAERTGGSVSTLTIQRTQQEDSAVYLCASSPGVAGGLDTQYFGPGTRLTVL.